The clone carrying this T cell receptor beta chain was counted only a few times. The antigen remains unidentified. Germline V gene sequence: CDR1 MNHEY, CDR2 SMNVEV (reference sequence). The V gene lost 5 bases and the J gene lost 5 bases, with 7 bases spanning the gap. The CDR3 runs to 12 residues. This sample stems from a study of T cell repertoires in cytomegalovirus infection. TCRdb called the reads again in MiXCR, with one record for every CDR3 protein. The table lists 700,000 to 850,000 distinct CDR3 sequences, about 31% of them singletons. Study results and limitations: Carriage of CMV together with the relevant HLA was identifiable through cumulative public TCR beta family frequency. The study found HLA-C-restricted CMV-specific TCR beta clonotypes dominating the ex vivo response.

The gene calls are TRBV27 and TRBJ2-1; D not certain. The sequencing here drew on cultured CD8+ T cells from PBMCs, taken from culture after CMV antigen stimulation. This sequence was found in a human donor in good health (CMV status not recorded). Some clones in this sample may be carry-over from other donors' samples. The CDR3 DNA sequence: TGTGCCAGCAGTCACGGAAACAATGAGCAGTTCTTC. As protein: CASSHGNNEQFF.